The next 25 T cell receptor beta chains were all read from a single sample in a study of blood T cell repertoires in COVID-19. The assay was immunoSEQ multiplex PCR, and TCRdb's table has in-frame clones only and misses some. Here the sample spans under 95,000 clones, about 88% being singletons. Sequencing input: peripheral blood. Every receptor here comes from a woman of 80 years or more with acute or convalescent COVID-19.

The chain has TRBV6-5 and TRBJ2-7, with D perhaps matching TRBD2 (6 bases). The V gene lost 6 bases and the J gene lost 1 base, with 10 bases spanning the gap. This CDR3 has 13 amino acids. The germline V gene has CDR1 MNHEY and CDR2 SVGAGI. CDR3 sequence: CASRSGTSYEQYF. The DNA of the CDR3 is TGTGCCAGCAGGTCCGGGACTTCCTACGAGCAGTACTTC.

The chain carries TRBV28 and TRBJ2-7; 8 positions agree with TRBD1. With 4 bases clipped from V and 6 bases from J, the junction kept 11 bases outside the gene matches. Germline V lookup: CDR1 MDHEN, CDR2 SYDVKM. The CDR3 runs 15 residues. The CDR3 region has the DNA TGTGCCAGCAGTTCGCCCCTACTCAGGGGGCGCGAGCAGTACTTC. This encodes CASSSPLLRGREQYF.

The rearrangement joins TRBV9 to TRBJ2-5; 8 nucleotides match TRBD1. Germline V gene sequence: CDR1 SGDLS, CDR2 YYNGEE. The CDR3 extends over 14 amino acids. The trim removed 4 bases at V and 4 bases at J, leaving 6 bases unmatched. CDR3 protein: CASSPRDRIETQYF. The CDR3 nucleotides are TGTGCCAGCAGCCCCCGGGACAGGATAGAGACCCAGTACTTC.

This rearrangement joins TRBV9 to TRBJ1-5; no reliable D call. CDR1 is SGDLS and CDR2 is YYNGEE in the germline V gene. Trimming removed 4 bases at V and 0 bases at J, with 11 bases between. The CDR3 has 15 amino acids. DNA of the CDR3: TGTGCCAGCAGCCGAAACAGCAATAGCAATCAGCCCCAGCATTTT. Its protein product is CASSRNSNSNQPQHF.

The chain recombines TRBV6-5 with TRBJ1-2, with 8 bases matching TRBD1. The J segment lost 6 bases and the V segment lost 2 bases, leaving 11 bases of the junction unmatched. The CDR3 is made up of 16 amino acids. CDR1 and CDR2 from the germline V gene are MNHEY and SVGAGI. The CDR3 region is CASSYAPRGQFNGYTF. The CDR3 DNA reads as TGTGCCAGCAGTTACGCCCCCAGGGGGCAATTCAATGGCTACACCTTC.

The gene calls are TRBV6-1 and TRBJ1-1, with unresolved D. CDR3 length: 15 residues. V gave up 1 base and J gave up 0 bases, with 9 bases separating them. Germline assignment: CDR1 MNHNS and CDR2 SASEGT. The CDR3 loop reads CASSEEANMNTEAFF. DNA of the CDR3: TGTGCCAGCAGTGAAGAAGCAAATATGAACACTGAAGCTTTCTTT.

This clone was observed a handful of times. V gene TRBV5-1 combines with J gene TRBJ1-1; 10 positions agree with TRBD1. Germline V CDR1 and CDR2: SGHRS, YFSETQ. The CDR3 loop spans 17 amino acids. Germline trimming cut 1 base from V and 3 bases from J; bases unmatched to any gene: 9. The CDR3 DNA reads TGCGCCAGCAGCTTGATGGGGACAGGGGTAGGGTACACTGAAGCTTTCTTT. It encodes CASSLMGTGVGYTEAFF. Filled out from reference TRBV5-1 and TRBJ1-1, the complete variable domain reads KAGVTQTPRYLIKTRGQQVTLSCSPISGHRSVSWYQQTPGQGLQFLFEYFSETQRNKGNFPGRFSGRQFSNSRSEMNVSTLELGDSALYLCASSLMGTGVGYTEAFFGQGTRLTVV.

The genes are TRBV18 and TRBJ2-4, with D tentatively TRBD2 (5 bases). V was clipped by 3 bases and J by 3 bases, with 9 bases between them. The CDR3 has 14 residues. Germline CDR1 KGHSH, CDR2 LQKENI. The CDR3 region has the DNA TGTGCCAGCTCACCTGCAGGAGGCAAAAACATTCAGTACTTC. Translated: CASSPAGGKNIQYF.

This rearrangement joins TRBV15 to TRBJ2-5; the match to TRBD1 covers 8 bases. The CDR3 totals 15 residues. The germline gives CDR1 LNHNV, CDR2 YYDKDF (reference sequence). V lost 1 base to trimming and J lost 2 bases; unmatched junction nucleotides: 3. CDR3 loop: CATSRAYRGQETQYF. CDR3 sequence (DNA): TGTGCCACCAGCAGAGCCTACAGGGGGCAAGAGACCCAGTACTTC.

The gene calls are TRBV5-6 and TRBJ2-5; D remains unclear. Trimming stripped 4 bases from V and 1 base from J, with 2 bases between. The germline CDR1 and CDR2 sequences are SGHDT and YYEEEE. This CDR3 contains 11 residues. DNA for the CDR3: TGTGCCAGCAGCCTCCAAGAGACCCAGTACTTC. Protein product: CASSLQETQYF.

The chain uses TRBV5-1 and TRBJ2-3; 7 nucleotides align to TRBD1. V lost 4 bases and J lost 7; bases outside the gene matches: 6. The germline V gene has CDR1 SGHRS and CDR2 YFSETQ. There are 13 residues in the CDR3. CDR3 amino acids: CASSTMTGYTQYF. CDR3 in DNA: TGCGCCAGCAGCACAATGACAGGGTATACGCAGTATTTT.

The table lists this clone with a few counts. The chain is built from TRBV18 and TRBJ2-5; 10 bases are a match to TRBD2. Germline V lookup: CDR1 KGHSH, CDR2 LQKENI. This CDR3 region has 15 residues. J gave up 2 bases and V 1 base, and 1 base lay outside the gene matches. CDR3 in amino acids: CASSPLLAGQETQYF. The CDR3 DNA reads as TGTGCCAGCTCACCACTACTAGCGGGGCAAGAGACCCAGTACTTC.

The gene calls are TRBV7-3 and TRBJ1-3; TRBD1 aligns across 10 bases. The CDR3 is made up of 16 amino acids. Trimming at V came to 3 bases and at J to 2 bases, leaving 4 bases not matched to a gene. CDR1 is SGHTA and CDR2 is FQGTGA in the germline V gene. CDR3 amino acids: CASSFSGTGAGNTIYF. In DNA form, the CDR3 reads TGTGCCAGCAGCTTTAGCGGGACAGGGGCTGGAAACACCATATATTTT.

The chain carries TRBV2 and TRBJ1-1, with D tentatively TRBD1 (6 bases). Trimming removed 6 bases from V and 10 bases from J, with 15 bases in between. Per germline, CDR1 SNHLY and CDR2 FYNNEI. CDR3 length equals 12 residues. The CDR3 DNA is TGTGCCAGCAGCGGACAGCCTTGGGGAGCTTTCTTT. This encodes CASSGQPWGAFF.

This chain uses TRBV5-1 with TRBJ2-3, with 8 nucleotides matching TRBD2. V lost 10 bases to trimming and J lost 3 bases; unmatched junction nucleotides: 7. Germline CDR1 reads SGHRS; CDR2 reads YFSETQ. The CDR3 spans 13 residues. CDR3 region: CASRGVKTDTQYF. DNA of the CDR3: TGCGCCTCGCGGGGGGTTAAGACAGATACGCAGTATTTT.

The chain links TRBV27 to TRBJ2-7; a weak D match, TRBD2 (6 bases). The CDR3 spans 12 residues. Per the germline V gene, CDR1 is MNHEY and CDR2 is SMNVEV (reference sequence). The V end was cut by 2 bases, the J end by 9 bases, with 11 bases between. The CDR3 here is CASSLPGLSQYF. Here the CDR3 DNA reads TGTGCCAGCAGTTTACCCGGACTATCGCAGTACTTC.

V usage is TRBV7-9 and J usage is TRBJ1-2, with a weak D call TRBD1 (6 bases). Trimming removed 1 base at V and 6 bases at J, with 9 bases between. This CDR3 region has 13 residues. The germline V gene has CDR1 SEHNR and CDR2 FQNEAQ (reference sequence). CDR3 amino acids: CASSLGRTDGYTF. In DNA form, the CDR3 reads TGTGCCAGCAGCTTAGGGCGGACAGATGGCTACACCTTC.

This chain connects TRBV19 to TRBJ2-7; the match to TRBD1 covers 8 bases. The CDR3 extends over 14 amino acids. Germline V CDR1 and CDR2: LNHDA, SQIVND (reference sequence). The ends lost 5 bases at V and 7 bases at J; junction bases unmatched: 10. Written as DNA, the CDR3 is TGTGCCAGTAGTCTACGGACAGGGTCGAGGGAGCAGTACTTC. Translated: CASSLRTGSREQYF.

The gene calls are TRBV7-2 and TRBJ1-5; 7 bases are shared with TRBD1. Germline lookup yields CDR1 SGHTA and CDR2 FQGNSA. The CDR3 consists of 16 residues. Losses at the gene ends were 2 bases for V and 7 bases for J; bases not matched to a gene: 11. CDR3 nucleotides: TGTGCCAGCAGCTTACCTGCAGGGGGACGAGGACAGCCCCAGCATTTT. Amino acids: CASSLPAGGRGQPQHF.

This sequence joins TRBV3-1 (or the pseudogene TRBV3-2) and TRBJ2-3; 10 bases line up with TRBD1. Unmatched junction bases numbered 8, after V lost 1 base and J lost 7 bases. Germline-derived CDR1 and CDR2 are LGHDT and YNNKEL (reference sequence). The CDR3 is 16 residues long. For the CDR3, the DNA is TGTGCCAGCAGCCAAGTGCCGGGACAGGGGTTATATACGCAGTATTTT. Its protein is CASSQVPGQGLYTQYF.

This rearrangement joins TRBV4-2 to TRBJ1-2; D is unresolved. This CDR3 comprises 13 residues. V was cut by 4 bases and J by 1 base, with 7 bases left in between. Germline V gene sequence: CDR1 LGHNA, CDR2 YNFKEQ. Here the CDR3 reads CASSLRSNYGYTF. The DNA of the CDR3 is TGTGCCAGCAGCCTACGGAGTAACTATGGCTACACCTTC.

This rearrangement joins TRBV2 to TRBJ1-5; 9 bases agree with TRBD1. The CDR3 is 14 residues long. V trimming: 6 bases; J trimming: 6 bases; junction bases outside the gene matches: 6. Germline loops: CDR1 SNHLY, CDR2 FYNNEI. DNA of the CDR3: TGTGCCAGCAGGCCGGGACAGGGTGTTCAGCCCCAGCATTTT. Translating gives CASRPGQGVQPQHF.

The V gene is TRBV24-1, the J gene TRBJ1-2; D gene unclear. Germline V CDR1 and CDR2: KGHDR, SFDVKD. The germline V and J ends were trimmed by 7 bases and 1 base, with 18 bases remaining between them. The CDR3 has 16 amino acids. CDR3 nucleotide sequence: TGTGCCACCAGCCTGGAGGCGTTCGGGATTAACTATGGCTACACCTTC. It yields the protein CATSLEAFGINYGYTF.

This clone was counted once. The chain uses TRBV6-2 or TRBV6-3 and TRBJ2-1; TRBD2 matches at 12 bases. After removal of 2 bases from V and 8 bases from J, the junction contained 7 bases not matched to a gene. This CDR3 spans 16 amino acids. The germline V gene encodes CDR1 MNHEY and CDR2 SVGEGT. As DNA, the CDR3 is TGTGCCAGCAGTTACCCTAGCGGGGGGGTTCGAGATGAGCAGTTCTTC. As protein: CASSYPSGGVRDEQFF.

The genes are TRBV9 and TRBJ2-1, with TRBD2 matching over 11 bases. The CDR3 loop spans 16 amino acids. The germline CDR1 and CDR2 sequences are SGDLS and YYNGEE. V trimming: 0 bases; J trimming: 8 bases; junction bases outside the gene matches: 7. The CDR3: CASSVAVAGGQHEQFF. For the CDR3, the DNA is TGTGCCAGCAGCGTAGCTGTAGCGGGGGGGCAACATGAGCAGTTCTTC.